This T cell receptor (beta chain) came from a study of blood T cell repertoires in COVID-19. Study as a whole: The United States, Italy and Spain provided the acute and convalescent COVID-19 samples. T cells, B-cell-depleted T cells, or PBMCs provided the cDNA or gDNA that served as material.

Original processing notes: Amplifying reference gene primers gave estimates of nucleated cell counts. Generated by immunoSEQ multiplex PCR, the TCRdb table keeps only in-frame clones and is missing some. Clone size and V and J calls were adopted from that table, with D and trimming inferred from the DNA. Among 53,000 or so clones listed, approximately 90% were seen once. Trimming took off 2 bases at V and 5 bases at J, with 5 bases between the two ends. The germline V gene encodes CDR1 MDHEN and CDR2 SYDVKM. This CDR3 comprises 12 residues. The rearrangement uses TRBV28 and TRBJ2-3, with a tentative D call TRBD2 (5 bases). The source is an elderly man with acute or convalescent COVID-19. Sequencing was performed on peripheral blood. The CDR3 loop reads CASSLGRDTQYF. In DNA, the CDR3 is TGTGCCAGCAGTTTAGGGAGAGATACGCAGTATTTT.